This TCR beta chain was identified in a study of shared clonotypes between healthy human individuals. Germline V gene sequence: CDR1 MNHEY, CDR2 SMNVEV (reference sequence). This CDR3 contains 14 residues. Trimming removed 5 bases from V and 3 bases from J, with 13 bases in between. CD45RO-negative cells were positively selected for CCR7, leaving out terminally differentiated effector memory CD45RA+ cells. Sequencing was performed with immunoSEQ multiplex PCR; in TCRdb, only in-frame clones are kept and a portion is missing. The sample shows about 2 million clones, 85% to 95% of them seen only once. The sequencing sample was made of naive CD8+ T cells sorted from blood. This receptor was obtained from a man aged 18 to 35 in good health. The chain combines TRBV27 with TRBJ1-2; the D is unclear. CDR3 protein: CASSPLGGHYGYTF. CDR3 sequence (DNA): TGTGCCAGCAGTCCGCTAGGCGGGCACTATGGCTACACCTTC.